The source of this TCR beta chain is a study of graft-versus-host responses after intestinal transplantation. The overall study: Recipients had transplants, and these were multivisceral, liver-intestinal, or isolated intestinal. Recipients uniformly received anti-thymocyte globulin induction, followed by tacrolimus and steroids for 2 to 4 years.

The V end lost 0 bases, the J end lost 6 bases, and 6 bases lay between the germline ends. The germline V gene encodes CDR1 GTSNPN and CDR2 SVGIG (reference sequence). The CDR3 contains 12 residues. Sequencing was performed with immunoSEQ multiplex PCR; in TCRdb, only in-frame clones are kept and a portion is missing. The top ten hold 0.4% to 0.65% of the sample, which has 20,000 to 25,000 clones, 94% seen once. This clone was recorded once. No antigen is known for it. The study's findings and limits: Individuals carrying graft-donor T cell macrochimerism showed high graft-versus-host to host-versus-graft clonal ratios in allografts. In recipient marrow, GvH clones were found, and some appeared first in ileum or blood.

This chain joins TRBV30 and TRBJ2-1; D is undetermined. This receptor was taken from a human patient who received an intestinal transplant, so some T cells may come from the graft donor. The sample in question was PBMCs, obtained 156 days after intestinal transplant. The CDR3 region is CAWSVLINEQFF. For the CDR3, the DNA is TGTGCCTGGAGTGTACTCATCAATGAGCAGTTCTTC.